Detailed here is one T cell receptor beta chain. Its antigen is still unknown. The data originate from a study of T cells after yellow fever vaccination. At the level of the study: Preparation of the low-cell-number fractions used SMART-Seq v4 Ultra Low Input.

This CDR3 is 14 amino acids long. Trimming left V 5 bases short and J 1 base short, with 14 bases between. Germline values: CDR1 DFQATT, CDR2 SNEGSKA (reference sequence). A 5'RACE template-switching step, the method used to make TCR cDNA, added a universal primer site and UMIs. TCRdb re-derived calls from the 5' RACE reads in MiXCR, one entry per CDR3 protein. The sample has a few hundred thousand distinct CDR3 sequences, about a fifth seen once. Study results and limitations: Most clones from primary vaccination resurfaced after the booster (under 97% CD4, 88% CD8).

This material consisted of PBMCs, taken 15 days after the yellow fever booster vaccination. The receptor was derived from a young man who received the YFV17D yellow fever vaccine. V is TRBV20-1 and J is TRBJ1-1; TRBD1 might be the D (5 bases). The CDR3 region has the DNA TGCAGTGCTTACCCGGGGCAGGCGAACACTGAAGCTTTCTTT. It encodes CSAYPGQANTEAFF.